What follows is one T cell receptor beta chain and its context. Sequence at one end of the junction differs from germline and may be a read error. Original processing notes: Estimation of nucleated cell counts relied on the amplification of reference gene primers. The protocol was immunoSEQ multiplex PCR, while the TCRdb copy is restricted to in-frame clones and leaves out a portion. From that table come the V and J calls and clone size; the DNA was used to work out D and trimming. The table has 150,000 to 190,000 clones, 75% to 85% seen once. CDR3 size: 15 residues. Germline CDR1 is SGHNT and CDR2 is YYREEE (reference sequence). These data are taken from a study of blood T cell repertoires in COVID-19. Study summary: Material from acute and convalescent COVID-19 was sourced from the United States, Italy and Spain. PBMCs, B-cell-depleted T cells, or T cells provided the cDNA or gDNA that made up the material.

V usage is TRBV5-4 and J usage is TRBJ2-3, with TRBD1 identical over 10 bases. The source of this sequence is a man in his 60s with acute or convalescent COVID-19. Sequenced material: peripheral blood. The CDR3 DNA follows: TGTGCCAGCAGGTTGGGACAGGGGATAGGAGATACGCAGTATTTT. Its protein product is CASRLGQGIGDTQYF.